A selection of T cell receptor beta chains follows, all from one sample in a study of T cells in Graves' hyperthyroidism and ophthalmopathy. TCRdb re-called the multiplex PCR reads with MiXCR, one entry per CDR3 protein. The table shows about 540,000 distinct CDR3 sequences, with just over 45% occurring only once. The sequenced sample was peripheral blood or thyroid tissue (not recorded which). Receptors were obtained from a woman aged 18-29 years with Graves' hyperthyroidism. Each CDR3 is given with its conserved first and last residue. A D gene is named only where the DNA matches it firmly. Only some rows state a clone size, as once, few, many or a class for expanded clones.

few,TRBV28,TRBD1,TRBJ2-7,CASSLTGEDQEQYF,TGTGCCAGCAGTTTGACAGGGGAAGATCAAGAGCAGTACTTC
many,TRBV15,.,TRBJ1-2,CATSRDYKGYGYTF,TGTGCCACCAGCAGAGATTATAAGGGGTATGGCTACACCTTC
.,TRBV5-5,.,TRBJ2-6,CASSHRTYSSGANVLTF,TGTGCCAGCAGCCACAGGACCTACAGCTCTGGGGCCAACGTCCTGACTTTC
.,TRBV29-1,TRBD2,TRBJ2-7,CSSWTSGSDEQYF,TGCAGCTCCTGGACTAGCGGCTCGGACGAGCAGTACTTC
few,TRBV7-2,.,TRBJ2-7,CASSRNRDTLYEQYF,TGTGCCAGCAGCCGCAACCGGGACACCCTCTACGAGCAGTACTTC
many,TRBV15,.,TRBJ1-2,CATSRDGGYTF,TGTGCCACCAGCAGGGACGGTGGCTACACCTTC
.,TRBV6-1,.,TRBJ2-5,CASQGSWQAQETQCF,TGTGCCAGCCAGGGGTCGTGGCAAGCCCAAGAGACCCAGTGCTTC
.,TRBV7-3,TRBD2,TRBJ2-7,CASTESGRRF,TGTGCCAGCACCGAAAGCGGGAGGCGTTTC
many,TRBV10-2,.,TRBJ2-5,CASSEPGETQYF,TGCGCCAGCAGTGAACCGGGGGAGACCCAGTACTTC
.,TRBV10-3,.,TRBJ1-6,CAISGMNSPLHF,TGTGCCATCAGTGGGATGAATTCACCCCTCCACTTT
many,TRBV10-3,TRBD2,TRBJ2-7,CAISEREDPYEQYF,TGTGCCATCAGTGAGCGGGAGGACCCCTACGAGCAGTACTTC
.,TRBV10-3,.,TRBJ1-2,CAISEVRDYGYTF,TGTGCCATCAGTGAAGTTCGAGACTATGGCTACACCTTC
.,TRBV27,TRBD1,TRBJ1-2,CASRARGGNYGYTF,TGTGCCAGCAGAGCCAGAGGGGGCAACTATGGCTACACCTTC
many,TRBV2,.,TRBJ2-6,CATNMGFGGANVLTF,TGTGCCACAAACATGGGTTTTGGTGGGGCCAACGTCCTGACTTTC
many,TRBV24-1,.,TRBJ1-5,CATSDFPGRPQHF,TGTGCCACCAGTGATTTTCCCGGTCGGCCCCAGCATTTT
.,TRBV5-6,.,TRBJ1-2,CASSLPQGGYTF,TGTGCCAGCAGCTTACCACAGGGTGGCTACACCTTC
few,TRBV7-9,.,TRBJ2-7,CASSQAQGTTYEQYF,TGTGCCAGCAGCCAAGCTCAGGGGACTACCTACGAGCAGTACTTC
.,TRBV10-1,.,TRBJ2-7,CASPDWPYEQYF,TGCGCCAGTCCGGACTGGCCCTACGAGCAGTACTTC
once,TRBV10-3,TRBD2,TRBJ2-5,CAISLSSGYQETQYF,TGTGCCATCAGTTTAAGTAGCGGGTACCAAGAGACCCAGTACTTC
.,TRBV5-1,.,TRBJ1-1,CASSKRAGDTEAFF,TGCGCCAGCAGCAAGAGGGCCGGGGACACTGAAGCTTTCTTT
.,TRBV2,.,TRBJ2-5,CASTPLGSKETQYF,TGTGCCAGCACTCCGCTGGGGTCCAAAGAGACCCAGTACTTC
.,TRBV7-8,.,TRBJ1-4,CASSNSGPREKLFF,TGTGCCAGCAGCAATTCGGGTCCAAGGGAAAAACTGTTTTTT
.,TRBV15,.,TRBJ2-5,CATSRLGLLEETQYF,TGTGCCACCAGCAGACTGGGACTGCTTGAGGAGACCCAGTACTTC
many,TRBV10-1,TRBD1,TRBJ2-7,CASSAGQSYEQYF,TGCGCCAGCAGTGCGGGACAGTCCTACGAGCAGTACTTC
many,TRBV7-9,.,TRBJ2-5,CASSLASRDQETQYF,TGTGCCAGCAGCTTAGCTTCTAGGGACCAAGAGACCCAGTACTTC